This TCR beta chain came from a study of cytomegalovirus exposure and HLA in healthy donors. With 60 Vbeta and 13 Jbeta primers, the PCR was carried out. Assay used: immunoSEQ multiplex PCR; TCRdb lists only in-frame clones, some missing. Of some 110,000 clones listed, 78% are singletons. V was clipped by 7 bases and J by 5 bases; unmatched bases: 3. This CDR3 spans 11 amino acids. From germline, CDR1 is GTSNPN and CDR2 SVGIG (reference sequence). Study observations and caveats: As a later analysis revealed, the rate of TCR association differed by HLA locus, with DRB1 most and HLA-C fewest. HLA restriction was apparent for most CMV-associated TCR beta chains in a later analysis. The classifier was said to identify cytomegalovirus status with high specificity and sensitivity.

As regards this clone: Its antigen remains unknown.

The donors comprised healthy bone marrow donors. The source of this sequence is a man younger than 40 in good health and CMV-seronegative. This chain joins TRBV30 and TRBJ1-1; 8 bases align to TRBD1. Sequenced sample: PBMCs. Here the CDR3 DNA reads TGTGCCTCAAGGACAGGGACTGAAGCTTTCTTT. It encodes CASRTGTEAFF.